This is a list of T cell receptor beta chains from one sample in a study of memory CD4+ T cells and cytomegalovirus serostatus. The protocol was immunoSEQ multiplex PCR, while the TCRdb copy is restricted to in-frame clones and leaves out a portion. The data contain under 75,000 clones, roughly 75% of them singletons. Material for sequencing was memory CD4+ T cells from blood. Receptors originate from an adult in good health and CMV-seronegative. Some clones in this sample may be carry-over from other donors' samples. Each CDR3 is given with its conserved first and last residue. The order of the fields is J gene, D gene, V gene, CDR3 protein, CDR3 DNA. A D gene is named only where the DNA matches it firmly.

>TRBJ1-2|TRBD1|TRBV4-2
CASSQAHMGQNYGYTF
TGTGCCAGCAGCCAAGCGCATATGGGACAGAACTATGGCTACACCTTC
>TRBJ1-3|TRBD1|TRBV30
CACQQGRVVGNTIYF
TGTGCCTGCCAACAGGGGAGGGTAGTGGGAAACACCATATATTTT
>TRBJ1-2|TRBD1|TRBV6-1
CASSLPGQGNYGYTF
TGTGCCAGCAGCCTCCCGGGACAGGGAAACTATGGCTACACCTTC
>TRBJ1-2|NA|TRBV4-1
CASSQDGTYGYTF
TGCGCCAGCAGCCAAGATGGCACCTATGGCTACACCTTC
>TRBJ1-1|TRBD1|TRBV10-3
CAIKGTGDTEAFF
TGTGCCATCAAAGGGACAGGGGACACTGAAGCTTTCTTT
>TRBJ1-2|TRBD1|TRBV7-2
CASSSRQGIGGYTF
TGTGCCAGCAGCTCGAGACAGGGGATCGGTGGCTACACCTTC
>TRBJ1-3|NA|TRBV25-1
CASRPGGGAGNTIYF
TGTGCCAGCAGGCCGGGGGGTGGAGCGGGAAACACCATATATTTT
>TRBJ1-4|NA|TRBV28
CASSLYRDGEKLFF
TGTGCCAGCAGTTTATACAGGGATGGAGAAAAACTGTTTTTT
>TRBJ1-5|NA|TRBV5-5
CASSLEWGRQPQHF
TGTGCCAGCAGCTTGGAGTGGGGGAGGCAGCCCCAGCATTTT
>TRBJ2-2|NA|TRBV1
CTSRKKERGTGELFF
TGCACCAGCAGGAAGAAAGAAAGGGGCACCGGGGAGCTGTTTTTT